The next 21 T cell receptor beta chains were all read from a single sample in a study of siplizumab effects on memory and regulatory T cells. Data came from immunoSEQ multiplex PCR; TCRdb stores just in-frame clones and leaves some out. The repertoire has under 110,000 clones, approximately 91% of them found once; the top ten carry around 13%. Specimen: non-Treg CD4+ T cells sorted from blood. The receptor source for this set is a human donor in good health.

V usage is TRBV7-6 and J usage is TRBJ2-5, with 7 positions matching TRBD2. V was pared by 5 bases and J by 1 base, with 7 bases of the junction left unmatched. In germline, CDR1 is SGHVS, CDR2 FNYEAQ. The CDR3 covers 15 residues. CDR3 nucleotide sequence: TGTGCCAGCAGCCCGGGGGGAGGCCCCCAAGAGACCCAGTACTTC. As protein: CASSPGGGPQETQYF.

This clone was seen a few times. V and J are TRBV19 and TRBJ1-1; 7 bases fit TRBD1. After removal of 1 base from V and 1 base from J, the junction contained 12 bases not matched to a gene. This CDR3 has 18 residues. Germline V lookup: CDR1 LNHDA, CDR2 SQIVND (reference sequence). Here the CDR3 reads CASSIGIGWTGGNTEAFF. The DNA of the CDR3 is TGTGCCAGTAGTATAGGAATCGGTTGGACAGGCGGGAACACTGAAGCTTTCTTT.

This chain joins TRBV19 and TRBJ1-2, with no clear D. This CDR3 contains 16 residues. Trimming took off 0 bases at V and 4 bases at J, with 15 bases between the two ends. CDR1 and CDR2 (germline): LNHDA, SQIVND (reference sequence). The CDR3 reads CASSIDRPAWGYGYTF. The DNA of the CDR3 is TGTGCCAGTAGTATAGACCGCCCGGCCTGGGGCTATGGCTACACCTTC.

The chain carries TRBV30 and TRBJ1-3, with D hard to call. Deletions cut 5 bases from V and 2 bases from J, with 7 bases between. Per germline, CDR1 GTSNPN and CDR2 SVGIG (reference sequence). CDR3 length: 12 residues. Here the CDR3 DNA reads TGTGCCTGGCCTGGTACTGGAAACACCATATATTTT. Its protein product is CAWPGTGNTIYF.

The rearrangement uses TRBV10-3 and TRBJ2-7, with no clear D. The germline CDR1 and CDR2 sequences are ENHRY and SYGVKD. There are 13 residues in the CDR3. Trimming removed 4 bases from V and 2 bases from J, with 9 bases in between. The CDR3, as DNA: TGTGCCATCAGTGGGCAGGAGACCTACGAGCAGTACTTC. It is translated as CAISGQETYEQYF.

The rearrangement links TRBV28 to TRBJ2-7; no clear D. Germline V CDR1 and CDR2: MDHEN, SYDVKM. This CDR3 has 13 residues. The V and J ends lost 6 bases and 6 bases respectively, with 15 bases between them. In DNA form, the CDR3 reads TGTGCCAGCAGACCATCCGGATCGGGCGAGCAGTACTTC. This encodes CASRPSGSGEQYF.

V and J are TRBV25-1 and TRBJ1-1; no definite D call. Between the trimmed V and J ends, which lost 6 bases and 7 bases, there was a span of 12 bases. The CDR3 spans 12 residues. Germline V gives CDR1 MGHDK, CDR2 SYGVNS. The CDR3 region is CASRTAGYEAFF. The CDR3 nucleotides are TGTGCCAGCAGGACCGCCGGATATGAAGCTTTCTTT.

The chain's CDR3 is CASSSRGAGNTIYF. Here the CDR3 DNA reads TGTGCCAGCAGCTCCCGTGGTGCTGGAAACACCATATATTTT. The chain recombines TRBV11-1 with TRBJ1-3; no definite D call. Germline V CDR1 and CDR2: SGHAT, FQDESV (reference sequence). CDR3 length: 14 amino acids. The germline V and J ends were trimmed by 4 bases and 2 bases, with 9 bases remaining between them.

The chain links TRBV5-6 to TRBJ2-1; weak D call: TRBD2 (6 bases). The CDR3 has 15 amino acids. Trimming stripped 4 bases from V and 7 bases from J, with 18 bases between. The germline V gene has CDR1 SGHDT and CDR2 YYEEEE. In DNA form, the CDR3 reads TGTGCCAGCAGCCGATGGGGACTTCTGTGGAATGAGCAGTTCTTC. Residues: CASSRWGLLWNEQFF.

This sequence joins TRBV6-5 and TRBJ2-2; D gene uncertain. The germline gives CDR1 MNHEY, CDR2 SVGAGI. V was clipped by 5 bases and J by 5 bases, with 6 bases between them. The CDR3 sequence is 12 residues long. The CDR3: CASSRMTGELFF. The CDR3 DNA reads as TGTGCCAGCAGTCGGATGACCGGGGAGCTGTTTTTT.

This clone was seen only a few times. In DNA, the CDR3 is TGCAGCATAGTGGGAGACACTGAAGCTTTCTTT. Translating gives CSIVGDTEAFF. This sequence joins TRBV20-1 and TRBJ1-1; D not resolved. The CDR3 consists of 11 residues. Per germline, CDR1 DFQATT and CDR2 SNEGSKA (reference sequence).

This sequence joins TRBV6-6 and TRBJ2-3; D is ambiguous. The germline V gene encodes CDR1 MNHNY and CDR2 SVGAGI (reference sequence). The germline V and J ends were trimmed by 6 bases and 6 bases, with 13 bases remaining between them. The CDR3 runs 13 residues. The CDR3 sequence: CASRASTGDTQYF. The CDR3 region has the DNA TGTGCCAGCAGGGCCTCGACGGGCGATACGCAGTATTTT.

This rearrangement joins TRBV7-2 to TRBJ1-5, with D unclear. V lost 1 base, J lost 6 bases, and 4 bases lay in between. The V gene's germline CDR1 is SGHTA and CDR2 FQGNSA. The CDR3 extends over 12 amino acids. The CDR3 region is CASSLDRQPQHF. CDR3 coding DNA: TGTGCCAGCAGCTTAGATCGTCAGCCCCAGCATTTT.

DNA of the CDR3: TGTGCCAGCAACGACAGGGGGAACTATGGCTACACCTTC. Amino acids: CASNDRGNYGYTF. This sequence joins TRBV10-3 and TRBJ1-2; the match to TRBD1 covers 9 bases. The CDR3 runs to 13 residues. Trimming at V came to 10 bases and at J to 2 bases, leaving 5 bases not matched to a gene. Germline lookup yields CDR1 ENHRY and CDR2 SYGVKD.

This rearrangement joins TRBV6-5 to TRBJ1-1; tentative D call: TRBD1 (6 bases). This CDR3 spans 14 amino acids. CDR1 MNHEY and CDR2 SVGAGI come from the germline V gene. V was trimmed by 6 bases and J by 1 base, leaving 12 bases between them. The chain's CDR3 is CASSILTGNTEAFF. The DNA for the CDR3 is TGTGCCAGCAGCATCTTGACAGGGAACACTGAAGCTTTCTTT.

The V gene is TRBV15, the J gene TRBJ1-1; D may be TRBD1 (6 bases). The CDR3 is 16 residues long. Germline V gene sequence: CDR1 LNHNV, CDR2 YYDKDF (reference sequence). V lost 0 bases to trimming and J lost 4 bases, with 15 bases between them. The CDR3 sequence: CATSRDYGGWGTEAFF. The CDR3 DNA reads as TGTGCCACCAGCAGAGATTACGGGGGCTGGGGCACTGAAGCTTTCTTT.

In nucleotides, the CDR3 is TGTGCCAGCAGCCTGCGACTGGCCGGGGGAGCTTTCTTT. Its translation: CASSLRLAGGAFF. The chain is built from TRBV11-3 and TRBJ1-1, with D possibly TRBD1 on 5 matching bases. V shed 5 bases and J shed 10 bases, with 17 bases lying between them. Germline loops: CDR1 SGHNT, CDR2 YENEEA. The CDR3 consists of 13 residues.

The V and J genes are TRBV7-9 and TRBJ2-5; D possibly corresponds to TRBD1 (5 bases). V was pared by 3 bases and J by 4 bases, with 15 bases between. CDR3 size: 15 residues. Germline V lookup: CDR1 SEHNR, CDR2 FQNEAQ (reference sequence). The CDR3 reads CASSLGRQFLETQYF. Written as DNA, the CDR3 is TGTGCCAGCAGCTTGGGCCGACAGTTCCTAGAGACCCAGTACTTC.

This sequence joins TRBV25-1 and TRBJ2-3; TRBD2 agrees at 7 bases. Germline V gene sequence: CDR1 MGHDK, CDR2 SYGVNS. V lost 4 bases and J lost 2; bases outside the gene matches: 12. The CDR3 is made up of 17 amino acids. The CDR3: CASSAPGIAGYTDTQYF. The CDR3 coding sequence is TGTGCCAGCAGTGCCCCGGGAATAGCGGGCTACACAGATACGCAGTATTTT.

The chain links TRBV6-1 to TRBJ2-5; weak D call: TRBD2 (6 bases). This CDR3 has 13 amino acids. The germline gives CDR1 MNHNS, CDR2 SASEGT. V was pared by 4 bases and J by 5 bases, with 11 bases between. Here the CDR3 DNA reads TGTGCCAGCAGTGGGACTAACGGGGAGACCCAGTACTTC. It yields the protein CASSGTNGETQYF.

The V call is TRBV5-5, the J call TRBJ1-1, with TRBD1 matching over 7 bases. V shed 4 bases, J shed 0 bases, and the junction held 9 bases outside the gene matches. The germline CDR1 and CDR2 sequences are SGHKS and YYEKEE (reference sequence). There are 16 residues in the CDR3. In DNA, the CDR3 is TGTGCCAGCAGCCCTCGGACAGGATTAATGAACACTGAAGCTTTCTTT. Encoded protein: CASSPRTGLMNTEAFF.